These 2 T cell receptor beta chains originate from one sample sequenced in a study of blood T cells in healthy people across ages. A J-beta primer mix and a sample-barcoded 5' primer were used in a second PCR of about 6 to 12 cycles. TCRdb independently ran MiXCR on the 5' RACE reads; one entry per CDR3 protein. The data hold some 640,000 distinct CDR3 sequences, with about half observed a single time. The sequencing sample was made of blood. These TCRs come from a woman between 55 and 75 years old in good health.

Here the CDR3 reads CSVKDGYTF. In nucleotides, the CDR3 is TGCAGCGTGAAGGATGGCTACACCTTC. The chain links TRBV29-1 to TRBJ1-2; D gene unclear. V was cut by 6 bases and J by 6 bases, with 5 bases left in between. CDR1 is SQVTM, CDR2 ANQGSEA, per germline. This CDR3 is 9 amino acids long.

This clonotype was detected a few times. The rearrangement links TRBV29-1 to TRBJ2-7; the D gene is possibly TRBD2 (5 bases). V was clipped by 7 bases and J by 5 bases, with 12 bases between them. Germline V CDR1 and CDR2: SQVTM, ANQGSEA. The CDR3 extends over 11 amino acids. The CDR3, as DNA: TGCAGCGGTAAAGCGGAAAACGAGCAGTACTTC. Its translation is CSGKAENEQYF.